What follows are 29 T cell receptor beta chains derived from one specimen sequenced in a study of blood T cell repertoires in COVID-19. Sequenced by immunoSEQ multiplex PCR; TCRdb stores in-frame clones only, minus some. In the table there are 250,000 to 300,000 clones, around 85% of which are singletons. The sequencing sample was made of PBMCs or T cells enriched from blood (not recorded which). These receptors all come from a woman aged 45-65 years who had recovered from COVID-19.

This sequence joins TRBV27 and TRBJ1-5; perhaps TRBD1 as D (5 bases). V gave up 8 bases and J gave up 8 bases, with 19 bases separating them. The CDR3 contains 14 residues. In germline, CDR1 is MNHEY, CDR2 SMNVEV (reference sequence). The DNA for the CDR3 is TGTGCCAGCGGCACGACAGTGGCGGTTGAGCCCCAGCATTTT. As protein: CASGTTVAVEPQHF.

The V and J genes are TRBV18 and TRBJ1-4; D is ambiguous. CDR1 is KGHSH and CDR2 is LQKENI in the germline V gene. V was cut by 1 base and J by 0 bases, with 12 bases left in between. The CDR3 length is 17 residues. CDR3 nucleotide sequence: TGTGCCAGCTCACCACTCAATCCGGGGACAACTAATGAAAAACTGTTTTTT. Protein sequence: CASSPLNPGTTNEKLFF.

This chain links TRBV5-1 with TRBJ1-2; 12 nucleotides match TRBD1. The CDR3 is made up of 15 amino acids. V dropped 4 bases and J dropped 7; count of bases not matched to a gene: 8. CDR1 and CDR2 (germline): SGHRS, YFSETQ. The CDR3 DNA is TGCGCCAGCAGCGGGCAGGGACAGGGGGCGCTTGGCTACACCTTC. This translates into CASSGQGQGALGYTF.

The chain carries TRBV6-5 and TRBJ2-2, with a possible D match to TRBD1 (6 bases). CDR3 size: 14 residues. Germline values: CDR1 MNHEY, CDR2 SVGAGI. V gave up 0 bases and J gave up 7 bases, with 9 bases separating them. The CDR3, as DNA: TGTGCCAGCAGTTACTCGGGGGCTGGCGGGGAGCTGTTTTTT. Its protein product is CASSYSGAGGELFF.

The chain employs TRBV5-4 and TRBJ2-7, with D perhaps matching TRBD1 (6 bases). The V gene's germline CDR1 is SGHNT and CDR2 YYREEE (reference sequence). The CDR3 runs 13 residues. Between the trimmed V and J ends, which lost 4 bases and 4 bases, there was a span of 12 bases. The DNA of the CDR3 is TGTGCCAGCAGCGCGGACAGCTTATACGAGCAGTACTTC. It codes for CASSADSLYEQYF.

The chain has TRBV2 and TRBJ1-6, with D perhaps matching TRBD1 (6 bases). Germline V gene sequence: CDR1 SNHLY, CDR2 FYNNEI. The V gene lost 8 bases and the J gene lost 6 bases, with 14 bases spanning the gap. The CDR3 is 14 amino acids. Written as DNA, the CDR3 is TGTGCCAGCTCAGGACAGACGAGTAATTCACCCCTCCACTTT. The encoded protein is CASSGQTSNSPLHF.

The CDR3 loop is CASSLGGLPYEQYF. The CDR3 coding sequence is TGTGCCAGCAGCTTGGGGGGCTTGCCCTACGAGCAGTACTTC. The chain recombines TRBV5-4 with TRBJ2-7; a weak D match, TRBD1 (5 bases). Germline CDR1 reads SGHNT; CDR2 reads YYREEE (reference sequence). This CDR3 has 14 amino acids. Between the trimmed V and J ends, which lost 0 bases and 2 bases, there was a span of 9 bases.

This clone appeared a single time. The chain links TRBV6-1 to TRBJ1-2; possible D gene TRBD1, 5 bases. Germline-derived CDR1 and CDR2 are MNHNS and SASEGT. The V gene lost 2 bases and the J gene lost 4 bases, with 11 bases spanning the gap. CDR3 length: 14 amino acids. CDR3 sequence (DNA): TGTGCCAGCAGTGAACTCCAGGGTATCTATGGCTACACCTTC. Amino acid sequence: CASSELQGIYGYTF.

The chain has TRBV27 and TRBJ1-6; 8 positions match TRBD1. Losses at the gene ends were 5 bases for V and 11 bases for J; bases not matched to a gene: 14. This CDR3 region has 16 residues. Germline V CDR1 and CDR2: MNHEY, SMNVEV (reference sequence). The CDR3 nucleotides are TGTGCCAGCAGTCGCTCCAATCCGACAGGGGACACACCCCTCCACTTT. Translating gives CASSRSNPTGDTPLHF.

V gene TRBV15 combines with J gene TRBJ2-7; TRBD2 agrees at 7 bases. The CDR3 has 15 amino acids. V lost 5 bases, J lost 0 bases, and 7 bases stayed unmatched. Per the germline V gene, CDR1 is LNHNV and CDR2 is YYDKDF (reference sequence). The CDR3 spells CATSPTSVSSYEQYF. The CDR3 nucleotides are TGTGCCACCAGCCCCACTAGCGTGAGCTCCTACGAGCAGTACTTC. The variable domain in full, with the rest retrieved from reference TRBV15 and TRBJ2-7, is DAMVIQNPRYQVTQFGKPVTLSCSQTLNHNVMYWYQQKSSQAPKLLFHYYDKDFNNEADTPDNFQSRRPNTSFCFLDIRSPGLGDTAMYLCATSPTSVSSYEQYFGPGTRLTVT.

The chain combines TRBV28 with TRBJ1-5; 8 bases are shared with TRBD1. This CDR3 contains 12 residues. J gave up 8 bases and V 6 bases, and 3 bases lay outside the gene matches. From germline, CDR1 is MDHEN and CDR2 SYDVKM. The CDR3 sequence is CASRQGGEPQHF. In DNA, the CDR3 is TGTGCCAGCAGACAGGGGGGTGAGCCCCAGCATTTT.

This sequence joins TRBV12-3 or TRBV12-4 and TRBJ2-5; TRBD2 aligns across 11 bases. Trimming took 6 bases from V and 6 from J; bases not matched to a gene: 3. CDR3 length: 13 amino acids. CDR3 loop: CASSGLAGQTQYF. CDR3 sequence (DNA): TGTGCCAGCAGCGGACTAGCGGGCCAGACCCAGTACTTC.

The V call is TRBV7-9, the J call TRBJ2-3; perhaps TRBD2 as D (5 bases). Germline CDR1 reads SEHNR; CDR2 reads FQNEAQ (reference sequence). This CDR3 has 16 amino acids. Trimming stripped 5 bases from V and 4 bases from J, with 19 bases between. The CDR3 loop is CASSKPVAGLSDTQYF. In DNA form, the CDR3 reads TGTGCCAGCAGCAAACCTGTCGCGGGTCTTTCAGATACGCAGTATTTT. The whole variable domain, remainder taken from reference TRBV7-9 and TRBJ2-3, is DTGVSQNPRHKITKRGQNVTFRCDPISEHNRLYWYRQTLGQGPEFLTYFQNEAQLEKSRLLSDRFSAERPKGSFSTLEIQRTEQGDSAMYLCASSKPVAGLSDTQYFGPGTRLTVL.

The V and J genes are TRBV4-1 and TRBJ2-7; 9 positions agree with TRBD1. Unmatched junction bases numbered 5, after V lost 4 bases and J lost 1 base. CDR1 is MGHRA and CDR2 is YSYEKL in the germline V gene. This CDR3 is 15 amino acids long. For the CDR3, the DNA is TGCGCCAGCAGCCCGGGACAGGGTGCATCCTACGAGCAGTACTTC. Encoded protein: CASSPGQGASYEQYF.

The CDR3 here is CASSLGLGTGLYEQYF. In DNA form, the CDR3 reads TGTGCCAGCAGCTTAGGCCTCGGGACAGGGCTCTACGAGCAGTACTTC. This chain uses TRBV11-2 with TRBJ2-7, with TRBD1 matching over 9 bases. V lost 1 base to trimming and J lost 3 bases; unmatched junction nucleotides: 7. Germline lookup yields CDR1 SGHAT and CDR2 FQNNGV. The length of the CDR3 is 16 residues.

The chain is built from TRBV28 and TRBJ1-6; tentative D call: TRBD1 (5 bases). The ends were cut back, 7 bases at V and 13 bases at J, with 14 bases in the middle. This CDR3 has 12 amino acids. Germline loops: CDR1 MDHEN, CDR2 SYDVKM. The CDR3 DNA is TGTGCCAGCACCCAAAGACAGTTCCCCCTCCACTTT. Translated: CASTQRQFPLHF.

This clone was detected only a few times. The chain employs TRBV7-9 and TRBJ2-5; TRBD2 aligns across 8 bases. Unmatched junction bases numbered 4, after V lost 7 bases and J lost 0 bases. Germline values: CDR1 SEHNR, CDR2 FQNEAQ (reference sequence). This CDR3 region has 14 residues. The CDR3 spells CASITSGYQETQYF. CDR3 DNA sequence: TGTGCCAGCATCACTAGCGGCTACCAAGAGACCCAGTACTTC.

This chain uses TRBV29-1 with TRBJ2-7, with 11 bases lining up with TRBD2. With V trimmed by 2 bases and J by 3 bases, 6 bases remained unmatched. CDR1 and CDR2 from the germline V gene are SQVTM and ANQGSEA. CDR3 length equals 15 residues. CDR3 loop: CSVEPASGRSYEQYF. The CDR3 DNA reads as TGCAGCGTTGAACCGGCTAGCGGGAGGAGCTACGAGCAGTACTTC.

The chain has TRBV5-1 and TRBJ2-2, with 14 bases identical to TRBD2. The length of the CDR3 is 17 residues. V lost 7 bases to trimming and J lost 8 bases; unmatched junction nucleotides: 13. The germline V gene has CDR1 SGHRS and CDR2 YFSETQ. As DNA, the CDR3 is TGCGCCAGCGTGCCCAACCGAGGGACTAGCGGGAGAGGGGAGCTGTTTTTT. Amino acids: CASVPNRGTSGRGELFF.

This rearrangement joins TRBV7-3 to TRBJ2-1; 12 bases align to TRBD2. Germline CDR1 and CDR2: SGHTA and FQGTGA. This CDR3 region has 18 residues. Trimming at V came to 5 bases and at J to 7 bases, leaving 15 bases not matched to a gene. The CDR3 loop reads CASSPYPLSSGRANEQFF. The CDR3 DNA reads TGTGCCAGCAGCCCTTACCCTCTCTCTAGCGGGAGGGCAAATGAGCAGTTCTTC. The entire variable domain, with the rest obtained from reference TRBV7-3 and TRBJ2-1, is as follows: GAGVSQTPSNKVTEKGKYVELRCDPISGHTALYWYRQSLGQGPEFLIYFQGTGAADDSGLPNDRFFAVRPEGSVSTLKIQRTERGDSAVYLCASSPYPLSSGRANEQFFGPGTRLTVL.

This clone has just a few counts. The gene calls are TRBV5-1 and TRBJ2-2; 7 bases match TRBD2. V lost 0 bases, J lost 0 bases, and 8 bases stayed unmatched. CDR3 length equals 18 residues. From germline, CDR1 is SGHRS and CDR2 YFSETQ. This CDR3 is CASSLEGSGPANTGELFF. The CDR3 DNA reads as TGCGCCAGCAGCTTGGAGGGTAGCGGGCCCGCGAACACCGGGGAGCTGTTTTTT.

This clone has just a few counts. This chain joins TRBV19 and TRBJ1-5; 7 bases line up with TRBD1. The CDR3 is made up of 14 amino acids. CDR1 LNHDA and CDR2 SQIVND come from the germline V gene (reference sequence). The V gene end was trimmed by 5 bases and the J gene end by 4 bases; junction bases not matched to a gene: 5. This CDR3 is CASSEDRRNQPQHF. The CDR3 nucleotides read TGTGCCAGTAGTGAGGACAGGCGGAATCAGCCCCAGCATTTT.

The rearrangement uses TRBV9 and TRBJ2-1; TRBD2 agrees at 12 bases. CDR1 and CDR2 from the germline V gene are SGDLS and YYNGEE. The CDR3 has 16 amino acids. With 2 bases clipped from V and 6 bases from J, the junction kept 6 bases outside the gene matches. The chain's CDR3 is CASSVGLAGISNEQFF. In nucleotides, the CDR3 is TGTGCCAGCAGCGTGGGACTAGCGGGCATCAGCAATGAGCAGTTCTTC.

The chain uses TRBV5-5 and TRBJ1-5; tentatively, D is TRBD1 (5 bases). The CDR3 has 12 residues. Trimming shortened V by 4 bases and J by 7 bases, and 9 bases separated the two germline ends. Germline-derived CDR1 and CDR2 are SGHKS and YYEKEE (reference sequence). The CDR3 spells CASSRGDQPQHF. The CDR3 DNA follows: TGTGCCAGCAGCCGGGGGGACCAGCCCCAGCATTTT.

V gene TRBV28 combines with J gene TRBJ1-1; 9 nucleotides match TRBD1. The V gene end was trimmed by 6 bases and the J gene end by 5 bases; junction bases not matched to a gene: 13. There are 16 residues in the CDR3. Germline-derived CDR1 and CDR2 are MDHEN and SYDVKM. The DNA of the CDR3 is TGTGCCAGCAGCCTCGGACAGGGGACTTACTTAACTGAAGCTTTCTTT. This codes for CASSLGQGTYLTEAFF.

The V call is TRBV3-1 (or the pseudogene TRBV3-2), the J call TRBJ2-1; D is perhaps TRBD1 (6 bases). The CDR3 spans 14 residues. The germline CDR1 and CDR2 sequences are LGHDT and YNNKEL (reference sequence). Trimming removed 4 bases at V and 1 base at J, with 8 bases between. The DNA of the CDR3 is TGTGCCAGCAGCCGGGGGCGGTCCTACAATGAGCAGTTCTTC. It encodes CASSRGRSYNEQFF.

V and J are TRBV25-1 and TRBJ1-5; possibly TRBD1 for D (5 bases). With 8 bases removed from V and 0 bases from J, the gap between germline ends came to 20 bases. In germline, CDR1 is MGHDK, CDR2 SYGVNS. The CDR3 is 17 residues long. The CDR3 DNA reads TGTGCCAGCGGTAGAGACAGAGCCCCTTATAGCAATCAGCCCCAGCATTTT. Protein product: CASGRDRAPYSNQPQHF.

The CDR3 nucleotides are TGCGCCAGCAGCTTGTTTACAGGGCACACAGATACGCAGTATTTT. Protein product: CASSLFTGHTDTQYF. The V and J genes are TRBV5-1 and TRBJ2-3; a possible D gene is TRBD1 (6 bases). With 1 base removed from V and 2 bases from J, the gap between germline ends came to 11 bases. This CDR3 region has 15 residues. The V gene's germline CDR1 is SGHRS and CDR2 YFSETQ.

V is TRBV5-1 and J is TRBJ2-1; 12 nucleotides agree with TRBD1. CDR1 is SGHRS and CDR2 is YFSETQ in the germline V gene. The CDR3 covers 15 residues. The J segment lost 9 bases and the V segment lost 4 bases, leaving 8 bases of the junction unmatched. For the CDR3, the DNA is TGCGCCAGCAGCCTTGGGACAGGGGGCCGAGGTGAGCAGTTCTTC. Translating it yields CASSLGTGGRGEQFF.